The present TCR beta chain was sequenced within a study of blood T cell repertoires in COVID-19. In the study overall: Sites across the United States, Italy and Spain contributed samples from acute and convalescent COVID-19.

Original data processing: From reference gene primer amplification, estimates of nucleated cell counts were derived. Assay: immunoSEQ multiplex PCR; the TCRdb copy retains only in-frame clones and omits some. The V and J calls and clone size were taken over from that table, and D and trimming were inferred from the DNA. This table has a few hundred thousand clones, approximately 83% appearing once. Participants' reported clinical history set cohort assignment. What the recovered Cohort 3 donors had was two negative PCRs, clearance, or symptom resolution. There are 14 residues in the CDR3. The source material was PBMCs or T cells enriched from blood (not recorded which). The J gene is TRBJ2-7, the V gene TRBV12-2; the table's D call, TRBD1, has no DNA check behind it. TRBV12-2 is listed as a pseudogene. This TCR derives from a woman in her fifties or sixties who had recovered from COVID-19. In nucleotides, the CDR3 is TGTGCAAGTCGCTGGACAGGGGGCGCGGACGAGCAGTACTTC. Translated, it gives CASRWTGGADEQYF.